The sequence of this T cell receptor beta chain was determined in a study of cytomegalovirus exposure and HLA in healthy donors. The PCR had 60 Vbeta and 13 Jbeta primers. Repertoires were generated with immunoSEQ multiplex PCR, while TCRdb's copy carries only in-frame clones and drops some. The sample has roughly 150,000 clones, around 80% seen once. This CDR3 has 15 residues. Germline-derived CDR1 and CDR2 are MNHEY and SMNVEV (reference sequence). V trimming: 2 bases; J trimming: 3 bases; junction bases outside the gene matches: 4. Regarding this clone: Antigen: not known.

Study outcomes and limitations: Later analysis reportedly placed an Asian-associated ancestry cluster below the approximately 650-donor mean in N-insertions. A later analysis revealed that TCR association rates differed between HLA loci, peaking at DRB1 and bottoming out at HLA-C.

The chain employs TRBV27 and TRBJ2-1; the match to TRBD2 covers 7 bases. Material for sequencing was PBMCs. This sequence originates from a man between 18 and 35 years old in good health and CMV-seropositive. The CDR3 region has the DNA TGTGCCAGCAGTTTAATAGGACTAGTCTACAATGAGCAGTTCTTC. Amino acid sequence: CASSLIGLVYNEQFF.